A single sample is the source of the 10 T cell receptor beta chains below, sequenced in a study of cytomegalovirus exposure and HLA in healthy donors. Both 60 Vbeta primers and 13 Jbeta primers went into the PCR. Some clones are missing from TCRdb's copy, which holds only in-frame ones; the method was immunoSEQ multiplex PCR. The sample yields 95,000 to 150,000 clones, 50% to 65% seen once. Sequenced input: PBMCs. The source of these receptors is a middle-aged man in good health and CMV-seropositive.

V usage is TRBV9 and J usage is TRBJ2-1; 9 bases are a match to TRBD2. V lost 0 bases and J lost 2; bases outside the gene matches: 9. Germline CDR1 reads SGDLS; CDR2 reads YYNGEE. There are 18 residues in the CDR3. CDR3 sequence (DNA): TGTGCCAGCAGCGTAGGGGGCGGGGGGGCTCACACCTACAATGAGCAGTTCTTC. Translation: CASSVGGGGAHTYNEQFF.

V usage is TRBV6-1 and J usage is TRBJ2-7; weak D call: TRBD1 (6 bases). Germline assignment: CDR1 MNHNS and CDR2 SASEGT. The CDR3 loop spans 17 amino acids. The germline V and J ends were trimmed by 0 bases and 0 bases, with 15 bases remaining between them. The CDR3 nucleotides are TGTGCCAGCAGTGAAGCGGCAGGACAGAGATACTCCTACGAGCAGTACTTC. Its translation: CASSEAAGQRYSYEQYF.

This clone was counted between two and nine times. V and J are TRBV6-1 and TRBJ2-3; no clear D. Germline V CDR1 and CDR2: MNHNS, SASEGT. The CDR3 covers 11 residues. The V gene lost 5 bases and the J gene lost 5 bases, with 5 bases spanning the gap. The CDR3 protein is CASSTVDTQYF. In DNA form, the CDR3 reads TGTGCCAGCAGTACGGTAGATACGCAGTATTTT.

The rearrangement joins TRBV7-9 to TRBJ2-2; a possible D gene is TRBD1 (5 bases). The CDR3 runs 16 residues. The V end lost 7 bases, the J end lost 2 bases, and 17 bases lay between the germline ends. CDR1 and CDR2 from the germline V gene are SEHNR and FQNEAQ (reference sequence). The CDR3 sequence: CASTPPPDTNTGELFF. CDR3 in DNA: TGTGCCAGCACCCCCCCACCGGACACAAACACCGGGGAGCTGTTTTTT.

Turning to this clone: A junction boundary mismatches the germline segment, possibly from a read error. The V call is TRBV5-1, the J call TRBJ1-5; D remains ambiguous. The CDR3 length is 14 residues. CDR1 SGHRS and CDR2 YFSETQ come from the germline V gene. This CDR3 is CASSLGVSNQPQHF. DNA for the CDR3: TGCGCCAGCAGCTTAGGTGTTAGCAATCAGCCCCAGCACTTT.

The rearrangement uses TRBV5-4 and TRBJ2-5; tentatively, D is TRBD2 (5 bases). Between the trimmed V and J ends, which lost 3 bases and 4 bases, there was a span of 16 bases. There are 15 residues in the CDR3. Germline V lookup: CDR1 SGHNT, CDR2 YYREEE (reference sequence). CDR3 nucleotide sequence: TGTGCCAGCAGCTGGGTTACGGGGAGAGGAGAGACCCAGTACTTC. Protein product: CASSWVTGRGETQYF.

V gene TRBV12-5 combines with J gene TRBJ2-1, with D perhaps TRBD1 (6 bases). Per germline, CDR1 LGHNT and CDR2 FRNRAP. The V gene lost 0 bases and the J gene lost 4 bases, with 13 bases spanning the gap. This CDR3 contains 16 residues. The CDR3 protein is CASGLVRGQIYNEQFF. In DNA form, the CDR3 reads TGTGCTAGTGGTTTGGTACGCGGACAGATATACAATGAGCAGTTCTTC.

This clone occurred a few times. J is TRBJ2-7 and V is TRBV5-6; D gene uncertain. The V and J ends lost 2 bases and 0 bases respectively, with 12 bases between them. Germline CDR1 reads SGHDT; CDR2 reads YYEEEE. This CDR3 has 15 residues. The CDR3 nucleotides are TGTGCCAGCAGCTTCGGTCCGGAGCACTCCTACGAGCAGTACTTC. Translating it yields CASSFGPEHSYEQYF.

The gene calls are TRBV11-2 and TRBJ2-6; D remains unclear. CDR1 is SGHAT, CDR2 FQNNGV, per germline. There are 18 residues in the CDR3. With 2 bases removed from V and 0 bases from J, the gap between germline ends came to 14 bases. The CDR3 region is CASSLRNTYYSGANVLTF. The CDR3 nucleotides read TGTGCCAGCAGCTTAAGGAACACTTACTACTCTGGGGCCAACGTCCTGACTTTC.

The chain combines TRBV7-2 with TRBJ1-1, with D unresolved. The germline V and J ends were trimmed by 5 bases and 1 base, with 14 bases remaining between them. The CDR3 loop spans 15 amino acids. Per germline, CDR1 SGHTA and CDR2 FQGNSA. The CDR3 DNA follows: TGTGCCAGCAGCCCCTGGACTAGGCAGAACACTGAAGCTTTCTTT. It translates to CASSPWTRQNTEAFF.